This T cell receptor beta chain was found in a study of memory CD4+ T cells and cytomegalovirus serostatus. Germline loops: CDR1 SGHRS, CDR2 YFSETQ. This CDR3 has 14 residues. Trimming took off 0 bases at V and 0 bases at J, with 5 bases between the two ends. Single viable CD3+CD4+CD8-CD45RO+ cells were sorted as the memory CD4+ T cells. Total CD4+ T cells were enriched by CD4 positive selection. Comments on this clone: Its antigen remains unknown.

General observations from the study: Of roughly 180 reported CMV TCRbeta sequences, about 70 were found in memory CD4+ repertoires.

Original data processing: Out-of-frame sequences were removed, leaving about 2.2 million distinct TCRbeta sequences. The assay was immunoSEQ multiplex PCR, and TCRdb's table has in-frame clones only and misses some. V, J and clone size were drawn from that table, and D and trimming were deduced from the DNA. The sample has 56,000 or so clones, roughly 79% seen once; the top ten hold around 1.6%. The rearrangement joins TRBV5-1 to TRBJ2-3; D might be TRBD1 or TRBD2, each matching 5 bases. Material for sequencing was memory CD4+ T cells from blood. The clonotype comes from an adult in good health and CMV-seronegative. The CDR3 DNA follows: TGCGCCAGCAGCTTGGGGGACAGCACAGATACGCAGTATTTT. Its translation: CASSLGDSTDTQYF.